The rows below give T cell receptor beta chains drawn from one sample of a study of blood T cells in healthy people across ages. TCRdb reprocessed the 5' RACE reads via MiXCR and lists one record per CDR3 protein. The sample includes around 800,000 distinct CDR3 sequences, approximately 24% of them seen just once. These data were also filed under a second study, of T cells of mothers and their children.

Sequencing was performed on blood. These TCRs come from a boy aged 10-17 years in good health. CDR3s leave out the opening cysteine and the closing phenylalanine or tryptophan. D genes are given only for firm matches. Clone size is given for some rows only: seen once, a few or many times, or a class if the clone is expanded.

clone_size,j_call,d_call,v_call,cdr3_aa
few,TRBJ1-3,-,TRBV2,ASTGILSGNTIY
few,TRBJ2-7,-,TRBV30,AWTPRVDEQY
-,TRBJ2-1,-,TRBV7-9,ASSPAVGDGTYNEQF
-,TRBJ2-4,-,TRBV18,ASSPAIGGKNIQY
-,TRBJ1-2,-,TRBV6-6,ASTQGSGGYT
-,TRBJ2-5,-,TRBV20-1,STLRGETQY
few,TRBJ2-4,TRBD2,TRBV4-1,ASSQEASGLNIQY
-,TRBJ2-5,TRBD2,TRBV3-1,ASKTSGEETQY
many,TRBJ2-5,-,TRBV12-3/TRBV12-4,ASRHGTAQETQY
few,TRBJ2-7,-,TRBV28,ASSLGPWGSPYEQY
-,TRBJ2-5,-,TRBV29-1,SVLYGTHQETQY
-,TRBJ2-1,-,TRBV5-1,ASSLGSLRVDEQF
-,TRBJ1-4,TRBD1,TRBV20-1,SSRTGIHEKLF
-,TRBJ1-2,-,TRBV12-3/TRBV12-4,ASTHYGDYGYT
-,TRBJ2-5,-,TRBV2,ASKIIGETQY
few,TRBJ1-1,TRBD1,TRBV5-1,ASRQGAMNTEAF
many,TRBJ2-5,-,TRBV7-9,ASSLRQGETQY
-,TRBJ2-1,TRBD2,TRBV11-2,ASSSNRGGRAYNEQF
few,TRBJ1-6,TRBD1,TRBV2,ASKFYGTGVSPLH
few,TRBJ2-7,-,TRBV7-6,ASSTGTGSEQY
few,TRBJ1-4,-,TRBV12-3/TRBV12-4,ASSSTGYHNEKLF
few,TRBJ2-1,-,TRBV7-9,ASSHRSYRVYEQF
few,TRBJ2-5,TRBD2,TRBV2,ASSAGRQETQY
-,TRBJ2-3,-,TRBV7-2,ASSLARADTQY
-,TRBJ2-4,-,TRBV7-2,ASSLAGSSQRGDIQY
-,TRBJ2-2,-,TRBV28,ASRKSARNTGELF
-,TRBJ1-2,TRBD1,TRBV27,ASSLSGTGGPYYGYT
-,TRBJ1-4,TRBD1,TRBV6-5,ASSYGALTGPPSYEKLF
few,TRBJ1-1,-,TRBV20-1,SARVRGNTEAF
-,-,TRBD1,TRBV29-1,SVATGGYGEQY
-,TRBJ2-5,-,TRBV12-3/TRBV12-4,ASRTEKNSQETQY
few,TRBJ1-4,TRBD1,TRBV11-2,ASSMPRTGGKMTNEKLF
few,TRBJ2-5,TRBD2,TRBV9,ASSVTSGGPFETQY
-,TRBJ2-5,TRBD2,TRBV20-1,SAMTYSGGAVVTQY
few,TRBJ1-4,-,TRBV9,ASSVRFNEKLF
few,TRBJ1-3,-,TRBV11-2,ASSFSEGLNTIY
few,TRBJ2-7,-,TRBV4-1,ASSPVRTYEQY
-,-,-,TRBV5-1,ASSYQGAGETQF
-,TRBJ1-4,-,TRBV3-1,ASSQDRDRTEKLF
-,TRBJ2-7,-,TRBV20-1,SARDLGVSAYEQY
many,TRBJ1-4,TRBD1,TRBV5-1,ASSLAIGTGPNEKLF
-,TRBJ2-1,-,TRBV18,ASSLDRTSF
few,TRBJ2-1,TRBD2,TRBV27,ASSPGTSGSCNEQF
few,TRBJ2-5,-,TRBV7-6,ASSRRDPKQETQY
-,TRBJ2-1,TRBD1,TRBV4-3,ASSQERDSNNEQF
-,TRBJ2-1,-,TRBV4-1,ASSQDQGSYNEQF
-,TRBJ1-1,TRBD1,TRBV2,ASGQGTPNTEAF
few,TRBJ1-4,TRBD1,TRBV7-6,ASSLGRGLTNEKLF
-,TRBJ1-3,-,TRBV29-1,SVGTDGNTIY
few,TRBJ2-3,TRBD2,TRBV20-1,SARPSSLGGGTDTQY
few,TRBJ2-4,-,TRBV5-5,ASSLQGRVGNIQY
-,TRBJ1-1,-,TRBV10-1,ASSESGGTEAF
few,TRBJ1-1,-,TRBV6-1,ASRRGAGDTEAF
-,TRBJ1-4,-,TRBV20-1,SAPKGGAEEKLF
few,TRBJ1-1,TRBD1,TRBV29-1,SVLTGSMNTEAF
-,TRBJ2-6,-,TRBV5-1,ASSSLPSGANVLT